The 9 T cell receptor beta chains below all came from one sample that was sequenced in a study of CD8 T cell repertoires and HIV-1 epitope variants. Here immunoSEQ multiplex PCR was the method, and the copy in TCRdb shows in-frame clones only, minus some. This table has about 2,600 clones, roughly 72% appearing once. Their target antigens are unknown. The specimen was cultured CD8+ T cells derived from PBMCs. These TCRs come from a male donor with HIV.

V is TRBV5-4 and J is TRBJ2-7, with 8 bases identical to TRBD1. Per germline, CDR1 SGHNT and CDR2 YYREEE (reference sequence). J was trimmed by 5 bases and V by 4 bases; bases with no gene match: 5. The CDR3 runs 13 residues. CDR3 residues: CASSRRQGNEQYF. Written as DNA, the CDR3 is TGTGCCAGCAGCCGTCGACAGGGGAACGAGCAGTACTTC.

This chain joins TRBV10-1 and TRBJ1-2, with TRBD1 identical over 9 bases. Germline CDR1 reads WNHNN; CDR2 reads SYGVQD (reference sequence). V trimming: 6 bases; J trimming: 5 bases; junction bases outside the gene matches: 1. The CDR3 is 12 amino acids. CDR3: CASRGTGYGYTF. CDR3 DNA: TGCGCCAGCAGGGGGACAGGGTATGGCTACACCTTC.

CDR3 sequence reads: CATSRDPGEKLFF. For the CDR3, the DNA is TGTGCCACCAGCAGAGATCCAGGGGAAAAACTGTTTTTT. The V and J genes are TRBV15 and TRBJ1-4, with D tentatively TRBD1 (5 bases). The CDR3 loop spans 13 amino acids. Germline V gene data show CDR1 as LNHNV and CDR2 as YYDKDF (reference sequence). Trimming left V 0 bases short and J 8 bases short, with 7 bases between.

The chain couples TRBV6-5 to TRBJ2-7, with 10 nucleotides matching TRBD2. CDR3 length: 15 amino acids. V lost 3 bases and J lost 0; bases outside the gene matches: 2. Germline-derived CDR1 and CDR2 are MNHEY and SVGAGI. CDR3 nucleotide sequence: TGTGCCAGCAGTTATTCTAGCGGGAGCTCCTACGAGCAGTACTTC. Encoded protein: CASSYSSGSSYEQYF.

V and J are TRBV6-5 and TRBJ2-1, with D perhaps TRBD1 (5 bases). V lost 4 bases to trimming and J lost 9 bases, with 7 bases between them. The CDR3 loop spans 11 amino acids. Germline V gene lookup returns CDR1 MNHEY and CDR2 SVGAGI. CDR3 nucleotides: TGTGCCAGCAGTTCAGGGATTGAGCAGTTCTTC. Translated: CASSSGIEQFF.

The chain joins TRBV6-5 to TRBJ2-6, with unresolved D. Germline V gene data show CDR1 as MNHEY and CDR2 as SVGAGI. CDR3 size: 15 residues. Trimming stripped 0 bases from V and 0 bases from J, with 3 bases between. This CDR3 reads CASSYSFSGANVLTF. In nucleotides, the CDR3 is TGTGCCAGCAGTTACTCCTTCTCTGGGGCCAACGTCCTGACTTTC.

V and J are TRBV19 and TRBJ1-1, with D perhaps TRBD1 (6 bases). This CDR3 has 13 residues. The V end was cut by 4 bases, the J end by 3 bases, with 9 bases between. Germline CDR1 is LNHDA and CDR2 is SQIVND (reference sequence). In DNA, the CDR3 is TGTGCCAGTAGTAACAGGGAGGACACTGAAGCTTTCTTT. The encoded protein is CASSNREDTEAFF.

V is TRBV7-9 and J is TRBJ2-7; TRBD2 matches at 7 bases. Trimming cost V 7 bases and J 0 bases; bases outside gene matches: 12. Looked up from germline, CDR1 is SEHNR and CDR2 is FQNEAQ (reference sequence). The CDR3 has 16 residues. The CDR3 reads CASISQTSERSYEQYF. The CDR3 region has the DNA TGTGCCAGCATCTCACAAACTAGCGAGCGCTCCTACGAGCAGTACTTC.

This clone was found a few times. The CDR3 sequence is CASSEDSSYEQYF. CDR3 coding DNA: TGTGCCAGCAGCGAAGACAGCTCCTACGAGCAGTACTTC. The chain employs TRBV9 and TRBJ2-7, with a possible D match to TRBD1 (5 bases). CDR1 is SGDLS and CDR2 is YYNGEE in the germline V gene. Trimming left V 3 bases short and J 0 bases short, with 7 bases between. CDR3 length: 13 residues.